These 16 T cell receptor beta chains were all obtained from the same sample, sequenced in a study of graft-versus-host responses after intestinal transplantation. Method: immunoSEQ multiplex PCR; TCRdb's copy keeps in-frame clones and lacks some. Of 65,000 to 90,000 clones in the sample, roughly 92% were seen once. Their cognate antigens are unknown. The sequences come from unstimulated CD8+ T cells sorted from spleen or lymph node cells, collected before transplant. These receptors were obtained from a human donor who was the organ donor for an intestinal transplant.

The rearrangement joins TRBV6-5 to TRBJ1-1; D call uncertain. The CDR3 has 14 amino acids. Trimming removed 4 bases at V and 3 bases at J, with 12 bases between. Germline V gene data show CDR1 as MNHEY and CDR2 as SVGAGI. The CDR3 nucleotides are TGTGCCAGCAGTTCGAGAGGCGTATACACTGAAGCTTTCTTT. Amino acids: CASSSRGVYTEAFF.

V is TRBV7-9 and J is TRBJ2-7, with 8 nucleotides matching TRBD1. CDR1 SEHNR and CDR2 FQNEAQ come from the germline V gene (reference sequence). Trimming cost V 4 bases and J 1 base; bases outside gene matches: 9. The CDR3 runs 16 residues. This CDR3 reads CASSSGRDRNSYEQYF. CDR3 coding DNA: TGTGCCAGCAGCTCAGGCCGGGACAGGAATTCCTACGAGCAGTACTTC.

The rearrangement uses TRBV7-9 and TRBJ1-2; D is ambiguous. The CDR3 has 15 residues. The V end lost 5 bases, the J end lost 4 bases, and 17 bases lay between the germline ends. Germline loops: CDR1 SEHNR, CDR2 FQNEAQ (reference sequence). The CDR3 nucleotides read TGTGCCAGCAGCCCCACGGCCCGGGGTGGCTATGGCTACACCTTC. It is translated as CASSPTARGGYGYTF.

V gene TRBV6-5 combines with J gene TRBJ2-1; the match to TRBD2 covers 7 bases. The V and J ends lost 6 bases and 9 bases, in that order; junction bases with no gene match: 8. The CDR3 is 13 residues long. Germline CDR1 reads MNHEY; CDR2 reads SVGAGI. CDR3 bases: TGTGCCAGCAGCCAGGGAGGGGTGGGTGAGCAGTTCTTC. Amino acid sequence: CASSQGGVGEQFF.

This chain uses TRBV4-1 with TRBJ1-3; 8 positions match TRBD1. The CDR3 runs 16 residues. V dropped 1 base and J dropped 2; count of bases not matched to a gene: 4. CDR1 MGHRA and CDR2 YSYEKL come from the germline V gene. CDR3 region: CASSQAYRGAGNTIYF. The CDR3, as DNA: TGCGCCAGCAGCCAAGCGTACAGGGGGGCTGGAAACACCATATATTTT.

As for this clone: This specimen includes other DNA sequences encoding the same CDR3. The chain links TRBV27 to TRBJ2-7; D possibly corresponds to TRBD1 (6 bases). The V gene's germline CDR1 is MNHEY and CDR2 SMNVEV (reference sequence). V shed 2 bases and J shed 3 bases, with 8 bases lying between them. CDR3 length: 13 amino acids. CDR3 coding DNA: TGTGCCAGCAGTTTAGGCAGGGGCTACGAGCAGTACTTC. Amino acids: CASSLGRGYEQYF.

The rearrangement links TRBV5-5 to TRBJ2-3, with 9 positions matching TRBD1. V dropped 3 bases and J dropped 6; count of bases not matched to a gene: 8. Germline V gene sequence: CDR1 SGHKS, CDR2 YYEKEE (reference sequence). This CDR3 region has 15 residues. CDR3 coding DNA: TGTGCCAGCAGCTCCATGGACAGGGGTGAGGATACGCAGTATTTT. Amino acid sequence: CASSSMDRGEDTQYF.

This clone was found once. The genes are TRBV19 and TRBJ2-3, with D perhaps TRBD2 (7 bases). The CDR3 runs to 14 residues. From germline, CDR1 is LNHDA and CDR2 SQIVND (reference sequence). V lost 5 bases, J lost 1 base, and 10 bases lay in between. The CDR3 DNA sequence: TGTGCCAGTAGTTTAGGGGGGGGCACAGATACGCAGTATTTT. Translation: CASSLGGGTDTQYF.

V is TRBV19 and J is TRBJ2-1; maybe TRBD2 (6 bases). Looked up from germline, CDR1 is LNHDA and CDR2 is SQIVND (reference sequence). Trimming removed 7 bases from V and 0 bases from J, with 13 bases in between. This CDR3 contains 15 residues. The CDR3 spells CASTPGGSSYNEQFF. In nucleotides, the CDR3 is TGTGCCAGTACCCCCGGGGGTAGCTCCTACAATGAGCAGTTCTTC.

V usage is TRBV11-2 and J usage is TRBJ2-1, with D perhaps TRBD2 (5 bases). From germline, CDR1 is SGHAT and CDR2 FQNNGV. The V end was cut by 0 bases, the J end by 7 bases, with 10 bases between. There are 14 residues in the CDR3. CDR3 sequence: CASSLDEGENEQFF. CDR3 DNA sequence: TGTGCCAGCAGCTTAGATGAGGGAGAAAATGAGCAGTTCTTC.

The rearrangement uses TRBV7-9 and TRBJ2-5; 10 positions match TRBD1. The CDR3 covers 15 residues. In germline, CDR1 is SEHNR, CDR2 FQNEAQ (reference sequence). The J segment lost 2 bases and the V segment lost 1 base, leaving 1 base of the junction unmatched. CDR3 in amino acids: CASSLGDRGQETQYF. The CDR3 DNA reads TGTGCCAGCAGCTTAGGGGACAGGGGACAAGAGACCCAGTACTTC.

The V call is TRBV4-1, the J call TRBJ1-5; the D is unclear. Trimming pared 1 base from V and 6 bases from J, leaving 7 bases between. CDR3 size: 13 residues. Germline CDR1 is MGHRA and CDR2 is YSYEKL. The CDR3 DNA reads TGCGCCAGCAGCCAAGTCGAAGCTCAGCCCCAGCATTTT. Amino acids: CASSQVEAQPQHF.

The J gene is TRBJ1-2, the V gene TRBV16; D is undetermined. Germline V gene lookup returns CDR1 KGHSY and CDR2 FQNENV. Trimming shortened V by 2 bases and J by 8 bases, and 6 bases separated the two germline ends. This CDR3 contains 11 residues. The CDR3 reads CASSQTRGYTF. The CDR3 bases are TGTGCCAGCAGCCAAACGCGGGGCTACACCTTC.

The rearrangement uses TRBV7-9 and TRBJ2-5, with TRBD1 matching over 8 bases. With 7 bases clipped from V and 2 bases from J, the junction kept 6 bases outside the gene matches. This CDR3 has 14 amino acids. Germline V lookup: CDR1 SEHNR, CDR2 FQNEAQ (reference sequence). This chain's CDR3 is CASTSRTGQETQYF. As DNA, the CDR3 is TGTGCCAGCACCTCGCGGACAGGGCAAGAGACCCAGTACTTC.

Remarks on this clone: The same CDR3 can be traced to other DNA sequences in this sample. The CDR3: CAWSVAGGYEQYF. The CDR3 nucleotides are TGTGCCTGGAGCGTAGCGGGGGGCTACGAGCAGTACTTC. V gene TRBV30 combines with J gene TRBJ2-7; 10 bases agree with TRBD2. Germline trimming cut 3 bases from V and 3 bases from J; bases unmatched to any gene: 2. From germline, CDR1 is GTSNPN and CDR2 SVGIG (reference sequence). The CDR3 is made up of 13 amino acids.

The rearrangement links TRBV9 to TRBJ2-1; TRBD2 is a possible D gene (6 bases). Trimming pared 0 bases from V and 6 bases from J, leaving 13 bases between. The germline CDR1 and CDR2 sequences are SGDLS and YYNGEE. CDR3 length: 15 amino acids. The CDR3 loop reads CASSVDGLGGNEQFF. DNA for the CDR3: TGTGCCAGCAGCGTAGACGGGCTCGGGGGCAATGAGCAGTTCTTC. Using reference TRBV9 and TRBJ2-1 for the parts outside the CDR3, the full variable domain is DSGVTQTPKHLITATGQRVTLRCSPRSGDLSVYWYQQSLDQGLQFLIQYYNGEERAKGNILERFSAQQFPDLHSELNLSSLELGDSALYFCASSVDGLGGNEQFFGPGTRLTVL.